The 9 T cell receptor beta chains below were found in one sample sequenced in a study of OX40 agonist ivuxolimab in advanced cancers. Library preparation employed the immunoSEQ multiplex PCR assay. The table comes from immuneACCESS by way of TCRdb, which keeps in-frame sequences with V and J called. Part of the clones is missing from these tables; in studies checked, under half for an unresolved V gene and the rest for unknown reasons. Within this sample are about 75,000 clones, with approximately 90% of them counted one time only. The ten largest make up about 8.2% of the sample. Material: CD4+ or CD8+ T cells sorted from blood, obtained in a trial of the OX40 agonist ivuxolimab. The receptors were sampled from an adult with an advanced solid tumor such as melanoma, head and neck, liver or kidney cancer.

The count of this clone is one. This chain uses TRBV5-1 with TRBJ2-2, with TRBD2 identical over 8 bases. CDR3 length: 13 residues. CDR1 and CDR2 (germline): SGHRS, YFSETQ. V trimming: 7 bases; J trimming: 5 bases; junction bases outside the gene matches: 4. The CDR3 loop reads CASSGGRTGELFF. DNA of the CDR3: TGCGCCAGCTCGGGGGGGCGGACCGGGGAGCTGTTTTTT.

This sequence joins TRBV10-3 and TRBJ2-1, with D unresolved. V lost 4 bases to trimming and J lost 8 bases, with 6 bases between them. Looked up from germline, CDR1 is ENHRY and CDR2 is SYGVKD. This CDR3 spans 11 amino acids. The CDR3 DNA sequence: TGTGCCATCAGTGCGAAGGATGAGCAGTTCTTC. Amino acids: CAISAKDEQFF.

This clone was detected a few times. This chain joins TRBV9 and TRBJ1-1; D uncertain. Per germline, CDR1 SGDLS and CDR2 YYNGEE. V was pared by 2 bases and J by 3 bases, with 8 bases between. The CDR3 totals 13 residues. The CDR3 region is CASSVGMDTEAFF. The CDR3 bases are TGTGCCAGCAGCGTGGGAATGGACACTGAAGCTTTCTTT. The full variable domain, its missing parts supplied by reference TRBV9 and TRBJ1-1, is DSGVTQTPKHLITATGQRVTLRCSPRSGDLSVYWYQQSLDQGLQFLIQYYNGEERAKGNILERFSAQQFPDLHSELNLSSLELGDSALYFCASSVGMDTEAFFGQGTRLTVV.

This rearrangement joins TRBV6-5 to TRBJ2-2, with D possibly TRBD2 on 5 matching bases. Germline V CDR1 and CDR2: MNHEY, SVGAGI. The V gene lost 0 bases and the J gene lost 0 bases, with 8 bases spanning the gap. The CDR3 has 16 amino acids. The CDR3 reads CASSYSRRTNTGELFF. The DNA for the CDR3 is TGTGCCAGCAGTTACTCCAGGAGGACGAACACCGGGGAGCTGTTTTTT.

The chain links TRBV6-5 to TRBJ1-6; the match to TRBD1 covers 9 bases. Germline V lookup: CDR1 MNHEY, CDR2 SVGAGI. This CDR3 contains 14 residues. Germline trimming cut 5 bases from V and 8 bases from J; bases unmatched to any gene: 4. The CDR3 nucleotides are TGTGCCAGCAGTCAAGGGACAGGGTATTCACCCCTCCACTTT. Protein product: CASSQGTGYSPLHF.

The rearrangement joins TRBV7-8 to TRBJ2-7, with D possibly matching TRBD1 (6 bases). V was trimmed by 2 bases and J by 2 bases, leaving 13 bases between them. The CDR3 spans 15 residues. CDR1 is SGHVS and CDR2 is FQNEAQ in the germline V gene. Here the CDR3 DNA reads TGTGCCAGCAGCTTAAGGAGACAGGCTACCTACGAGCAGTACTTC. Translating gives CASSLRRQATYEQYF.

V is TRBV21-1 and J is TRBJ2-3. TRBV21-1 is noted as a pseudogene. The CDR3 loop spans 16 amino acids. The CDR3 DNA follows: TGTGCCAGCAGCAAAGCGCCAGGGGAGGGCACAGATACGCAGTATTTT. This sequence encodes CASSKAPGEGTDTQYF.

V and J are TRBV9 and TRBJ2-3; possible D gene TRBD2, 5 bases. V shed 0 bases and J shed 6 bases, with 14 bases lying between them. Germline lookup yields CDR1 SGDLS and CDR2 YYNGEE. This CDR3 has 15 amino acids. CDR3 DNA: TGTGCCAGCAGCGTAGGAACTCGGTCGGGGGATACGCAGTATTTT. It specifies CASSVGTRSGDTQYF. The whole variable domain, filled in from reference TRBV9 and TRBJ2-3, reads DSGVTQTPKHLITATGQRVTLRCSPRSGDLSVYWYQQSLDQGLQFLIQYYNGEERAKGNILERFSAQQFPDLHSELNLSSLELGDSALYFCASSVGTRSGDTQYFGPGTRLTVL.

The rearrangement links TRBV18 to TRBJ2-5, with D unclear. Germline V gene sequence: CDR1 KGHSH, CDR2 LQKENI. This CDR3 spans 17 amino acids. Trimming pared 0 bases from V and 1 base from J, leaving 15 bases between. As DNA, the CDR3 is TGTGCCAGCTCACCACCTATGGGGATGGGGTCCCAAGAGACCCAGTACTTC. Translated: CASSPPMGMGSQETQYF.